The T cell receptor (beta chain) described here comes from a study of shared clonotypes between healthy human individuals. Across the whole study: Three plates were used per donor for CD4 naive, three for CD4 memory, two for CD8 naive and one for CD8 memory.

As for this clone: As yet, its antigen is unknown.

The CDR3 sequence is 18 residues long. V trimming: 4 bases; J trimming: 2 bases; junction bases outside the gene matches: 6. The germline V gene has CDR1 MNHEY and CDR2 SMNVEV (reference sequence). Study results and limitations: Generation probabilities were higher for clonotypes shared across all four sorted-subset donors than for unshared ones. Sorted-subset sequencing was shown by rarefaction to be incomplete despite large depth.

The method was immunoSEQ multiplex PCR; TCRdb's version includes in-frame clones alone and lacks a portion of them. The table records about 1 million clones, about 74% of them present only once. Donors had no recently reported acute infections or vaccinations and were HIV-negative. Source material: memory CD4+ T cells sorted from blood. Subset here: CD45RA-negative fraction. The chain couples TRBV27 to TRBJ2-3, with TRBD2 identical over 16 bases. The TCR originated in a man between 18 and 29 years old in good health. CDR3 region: CASSSGTSGRGVTDTQYF. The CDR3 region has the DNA TGTGCCAGCAGTTCCGGGACTAGCGGGAGGGGGGTCACAGATACGCAGTATTTT.